A single sample gave rise to the 22 T cell receptor beta chains below, sequenced in a study of T cell responses to AZD1222 COVID-19 vaccine. The data were produced by immunoSEQ multiplex PCR, yet TCRdb's version contains in-frame clones alone and is incomplete. The data show about 130,000 clones, with over 75% seen just once and more than 5.5% held by the top ten. The input for sequencing was peripheral blood, taken on day 0 of AZD1222 vaccination. The source is an adult in good health.

This clone was seen only a few times. The rearrangement links TRBV5-1 to TRBJ1-1; D not certain. The CDR3 totals 12 residues. Trimming shortened V by 4 bases and J by 5 bases, and 9 bases separated the two germline ends. Germline CDR1 SGHRS, CDR2 YFSETQ. The CDR3 here is CASSRMGTEAFF. In nucleotides, the CDR3 is TGCGCCAGCAGCCGGATGGGTACTGAAGCTTTCTTT.

This chain joins TRBV19 and TRBJ2-7; TRBD2 aligns across 10 bases. Germline loops: CDR1 LNHDA, CDR2 SQIVND (reference sequence). Losses at the gene ends were 5 bases for V and 3 bases for J; bases not matched to a gene: 4. The CDR3 has 14 amino acids. This chain's CDR3 is CASSFSGRRYEQYF. The CDR3 bases are TGTGCCAGTAGTTTTAGCGGGAGGCGCTACGAGCAGTACTTC.

V usage is TRBV6-5 and J usage is TRBJ1-1; weak D call: TRBD1 (6 bases). CDR3 length: 14 residues. V gave up 0 bases and J gave up 6 bases, with 11 bases separating them. Germline CDR1 and CDR2: MNHEY and SVGAGI. The CDR3 nucleotides are TGTGCCAGCAGTTACTCAGGGGGAGGGGCTGAAGCTTTCTTT. As protein: CASSYSGGGAEAFF.

This clone was seen only a few times. The DNA of the CDR3 is TGTGCCAGCAGTGAAGCGCGGGAAAAACTGTTTTTT. It yields the protein CASSEAREKLFF. The rearrangement uses TRBV2 and TRBJ1-4; D is uncertain. There are 12 residues in the CDR3. Germline V gene sequence: CDR1 SNHLY, CDR2 FYNNEI. Trimming cost V 0 bases and J 8 bases, with 4 bases left between them.

The chain uses TRBV19 and TRBJ1-1; D call uncertain. The CDR3 extends over 14 amino acids. From germline, CDR1 is LNHDA and CDR2 SQIVND (reference sequence). Trimming removed 0 bases at V and 0 bases at J, with 5 bases between. As DNA, the CDR3 is TGTGCCAGTAGTATAGAACCGATGAACACTGAAGCTTTCTTT. Its protein product is CASSIEPMNTEAFF. The full variable domain, in which reference TRBV19 and TRBJ1-1 provide the parts outside the CDR3, is DGGITQSPKYLFRKEGQNVTLSCEQNLNHDAMYWYRQDPGQGLRLIYYSQIVNDFQKGDIAEGYSVSREKKESFPLTVTSAQKNPTAFYLCASSIEPMNTEAFFGQGTRLTVV.

V usage is TRBV7-8 and J usage is TRBJ1-4, with 7 bases that match TRBD1. Germline V gives CDR1 SGHVS, CDR2 FQNEAQ. The CDR3 covers 15 residues. Losses at the gene ends were 4 bases for V and 8 bases for J; bases not matched to a gene: 10. The CDR3 nucleotides read TGTGCCAGCAGCTCGGACCGGGACAGACGGGAAAAACTGTTTTTT. Its translation: CASSSDRDRREKLFF.

The chain links TRBV5-1 to TRBJ2-7, with 10 nucleotides matching TRBD2. Germline-derived CDR1 and CDR2 are SGHRS and YFSETQ. This CDR3 is 15 amino acids long. Trimming cost V 4 bases and J 5 bases; bases outside gene matches: 9. The CDR3 DNA follows: TGCGCCAGCAGCCCCTCTAGCGGGAGTATCCACGAGCAGTACTTC. This sequence encodes CASSPSSGSIHEQYF.

This rearrangement joins TRBV6-5 to TRBJ1-4; 8 bases match TRBD1. The V gene's germline CDR1 is MNHEY and CDR2 SVGAGI. The CDR3 loop spans 14 amino acids. V dropped 6 bases and J dropped 7; count of bases not matched to a gene: 7. This chain's CDR3 is CASRRGQGGEKLFF. Here the CDR3 DNA reads TGTGCCAGCAGACGTGGACAGGGAGGTGAAAAACTGTTTTTT.

The chain carries TRBV11-2 and TRBJ1-1; TRBD1 aligns across 8 bases. Germline V lookup: CDR1 SGHAT, CDR2 FQNNGV. This CDR3 is built from 14 residues. V shed 5 bases, J shed 3 bases, and the junction held 5 bases outside the gene matches. In DNA form, the CDR3 reads TGTGCCAGCAGCAAACAGGGGGAAGACACTGAAGCTTTCTTT. As protein: CASSKQGEDTEAFF.

This clone was seen just once. The chain is built from TRBV4-1 and TRBJ2-2; D not resolved. Germline-derived CDR1 and CDR2 are MGHRA and YSYEKL. This CDR3 has 14 amino acids. V lost 4 bases and J lost 0, with 6 bases in between. CDR3 nucleotide sequence: TGCGCCAGCAGCCCACGGGCGAACACCGGGGAGCTGTTTTTT. As protein: CASSPRANTGELFF.

The CDR3 protein is CASSRGGPYNEQFF. DNA for the CDR3: TGCGCCAGCAGCCGCGGGGGACCCTACAATGAGCAGTTCTTC. The V call is TRBV4-1, the J call TRBJ2-1; TRBD2 matches 7 bases. Germline V gene lookup returns CDR1 MGHRA and CDR2 YSYEKL. This CDR3 has 14 residues. V shed 4 bases and J 2 bases; nucleotides not matched to a gene: 2.

This chain joins TRBV6-5 and TRBJ1-2, with D perhaps TRBD1 (5 bases). The V gene's germline CDR1 is MNHEY and CDR2 SVGAGI. This CDR3 contains 13 residues. Between the trimmed V and J ends, which lost 5 bases and 5 bases, there was a span of 12 bases. The CDR3 sequence: CASSTLWGYGYTF. The CDR3 DNA follows: TGTGCCAGCAGTACACTATGGGGGTATGGCTACACCTTC.

This clone was observed once. This sequence joins TRBV7-3 and TRBJ1-6, with D tentatively TRBD1 (6 bases). With 5 bases removed from V and 8 bases from J, the gap between germline ends came to 10 bases. The CDR3 length is 13 residues. The germline V gene has CDR1 SGHTA and CDR2 FQGTGA. CDR3 residues: CASSARGHSPLHF. The CDR3 coding sequence is TGTGCCAGCAGCGCCAGGGGACATTCACCCCTCCACTTT.

The chain is built from TRBV5-6 and TRBJ1-5; D unclear. CDR1 and CDR2 (germline): SGHDT, YYEEEE. The CDR3 length is 12 residues. Trimming left V 3 bases short and J 7 bases short, with 8 bases between. In nucleotides, the CDR3 is TGTGCCAGCAGCTCACTTCGGCAGCCCCAGCATTTT. Its translation is CASSSLRQPQHF.

This clone was detected a few times. This chain joins TRBV24-1 and TRBJ2-2; TRBD2 matches at 11 bases. Trimming removed 10 bases from V and 4 bases from J; junction bases left unmatched: 10. The CDR3 runs 16 residues. Germline CDR1 reads KGHDR; CDR2 reads SFDVKD. The CDR3 nucleotides are TGTGCCACTGGGACTAGCGGCCCCCGGGGCACCGGGGAGCTGTTTTTT. It encodes CATGTSGPRGTGELFF.

The V gene is TRBV5-6, the J gene TRBJ2-7; TRBD1 matches at 7 bases. The length of the CDR3 is 14 residues. Germline V gene data show CDR1 as SGHDT and CDR2 as YYEEEE. With 0 bases clipped from V and 1 base from J, the junction kept 1 base outside the gene matches. In DNA, the CDR3 is TGTGCCAGCAGCTTGGAGGGACAGTCCTACGAGCAGTACTTC. Its translation: CASSLEGQSYEQYF.

There are a few counts of this clone. The rearrangement uses TRBV7-9 and TRBJ1-3, with unresolved D. Germline V lookup: CDR1 SEHNR, CDR2 FQNEAQ (reference sequence). The CDR3 contains 13 residues. The V gene lost 1 base and the J gene lost 0 bases, with 1 base spanning the gap. CDR3 sequence (DNA): TGTGCCAGCAGCTTAGACTCTGGAAACACCATATATTTT. Its protein is CASSLDSGNTIYF.

V is TRBV6-5 and J is TRBJ1-6; D not certain. CDR3 length equals 13 residues. Trimming left V 5 bases short and J 9 bases short, with 11 bases between. Germline V lookup: CDR1 MNHEY, CDR2 SVGAGI. The CDR3 loop reads CASSLQKGSPLHF. In nucleotides, the CDR3 is TGTGCCAGCAGTCTCCAGAAAGGTTCACCCCTCCACTTT.

The rearrangement uses TRBV5-1 and TRBJ2-3; 15 bases map to TRBD2. V lost 2 bases and J lost 6; bases outside the gene matches: 7. CDR1 SGHRS and CDR2 YFSETQ come from the germline V gene. The CDR3 length is 17 residues. The CDR3 sequence is CASSFSGTSGGLDTQYF. Here the CDR3 DNA reads TGCGCCAGCAGCTTCTCCGGGACTAGCGGGGGGCTTGATACGCAGTATTTT.

The genes are TRBV11-3 and TRBJ2-5, with D perhaps TRBD2 (5 bases). CDR3 size: 17 residues. Germline CDR1 SGHNT, CDR2 YENEEA. Between the trimmed V and J ends, which lost 5 bases and 4 bases, there was a span of 23 bases. The chain's CDR3 is CASSPRYRGQLGETQYF. In DNA, the CDR3 is TGTGCCAGCAGCCCACGTTACCGCGGGCAGTTGGGAGAGACCCAGTACTTC.

V gene TRBV4-2 combines with J gene TRBJ2-2; D is possibly TRBD1 or TRBD2 (7 bases each). CDR3 length: 16 residues. Germline V gene lookup returns CDR1 LGHNA and CDR2 YNFKEQ. V was trimmed by 1 base and J by 6 bases, leaving 15 bases between them. The CDR3 region has the DNA TGTGCCAGCAGCCAAGCCAGGGGGGGGTGGTCCGGGGAGCTGTTTTTT. Protein product: CASSQARGGWSGELFF.

CDR3 amino acids: CASSYSMVGNYGYTF. The CDR3 coding sequence is TGTGCCAGCAGTTACTCGATGGTGGGGAACTATGGCTACACCTTC. V gene TRBV6-5 combines with J gene TRBJ1-2; D call uncertain. CDR3 length: 15 amino acids. Trimming took off 0 bases at V and 2 bases at J, with 10 bases between the two ends. Germline V gene data show CDR1 as MNHEY and CDR2 as SVGAGI.